These 8 T cell receptor beta chains came from one sample sequenced in a study of response to subunit inactivated influenza vaccine. MiXCR was run by TCRdb on the RT-PCR reads, yielding one entry per CDR3 protein. The table records about 780,000 distinct CDR3 sequences, 15% to 20% of them present only once. Sequencing used PBMCs from blood, obtained around 5 days after vaccination. These receptors were obtained from a man aged 45-65 years who received an inactivated influenza vaccine.

The chain couples TRBV29-1 to TRBJ2-3; D is possibly TRBD1 (6 bases). Looked up from germline, CDR1 is SQVTM and CDR2 is ANQGSEA. The CDR3 runs 15 residues. Trimming stripped 5 bases from V and 0 bases from J, with 15 bases between. As DNA, the CDR3 is TGCAGCGTTTCCCTGACAGGCAAGAGCACAGATACGCAGTATTTT. Translating it yields CSVSLTGKSTDTQYF.

This clonotype was picked up many times. This chain uses TRBV10-3 with TRBJ2-1; 8 nucleotides align to TRBD1. V shed 7 bases and J 0 bases; nucleotides not matched to a gene: 5. Germline CDR1 is ENHRY and CDR2 is SYGVKD. The CDR3 loop spans 15 amino acids. CDR3 nucleotide sequence: TGTGCCATCACGACAGGACAGGGCTCCTACAATGAGCAGTTCTTC. Its protein product is CAITTGQGSYNEQFF.

J is TRBJ1-1 and V is TRBV28; D not certain. CDR1 and CDR2 (germline): MDHEN, SYDVKM. This CDR3 region has 11 residues. Trimming cost V 8 bases and J 7 bases, with 11 bases left between them. The CDR3 DNA reads TGTGCCAGCGGAGAGAGACATGAAGCTTTCTTT. This gives the protein CASGERHEAFF.

This clonotype has ten or more counts. V usage is TRBV27 and J usage is TRBJ2-7, with D perhaps matching TRBD1 or TRBD2 (5 bases each). CDR1 is MNHEY, CDR2 SMNVEV, per germline (reference sequence). Trimming removed 6 bases at V and 7 bases at J, with 19 bases between. This CDR3 has 14 amino acids. CDR3 residues: CASRPRDRLGEQYF. In DNA form, the CDR3 reads TGTGCCAGCAGACCACGGGACCGCTTGGGAGAGCAGTACTTC.

The V and J genes are TRBV2 and TRBJ2-1; D is perhaps TRBD2 (7 bases). The ends were cut back, 5 bases at V and 4 bases at J, with 15 bases in the middle. The CDR3 has 15 residues. Germline V gene data show CDR1 as SNHLY and CDR2 as FYNNEI. The CDR3 nucleotides read TGTGCCAGCAGTTATGGCGGGGGCCGATACAATGAGCAGTTCTTC. This sequence encodes CASSYGGGRYNEQFF.

The rearrangement uses TRBV6-1 and TRBJ1-2; possible D gene TRBD1, 5 bases. The V and J ends lost 0 bases and 8 bases respectively, with 16 bases between them. The germline gives CDR1 MNHNS, CDR2 SASEGT. The CDR3 is made up of 15 amino acids. CDR3 in amino acids: CASSEASAGPRGYTF. The CDR3 coding sequence is TGTGCCAGCAGTGAAGCGTCAGCGGGGCCGAGAGGCTACACCTTC.

This clonotype was counted ten times or more. At one boundary the junction diverges from the germline segment, which might be a read error. The chain uses TRBV29-1 and TRBJ2-5; D is tentatively TRBD1 or TRBD2 (6 bases each). The germline V gene has CDR1 SQVTM and CDR2 ANQGSEA. The CDR3 sequence is 11 residues long. The CDR3 protein is CSVEWRGAGDF. For the CDR3, the DNA is TGCAGCGTTGAGTGGAGGGGGGCGGGCGACTTC.

This chain's CDR3 is CASRASPGYEQYF. The DNA for the CDR3 is TGTGCCAGCAGAGCTAGTCCGGGGTACGAGCAGTACTTC. The rearrangement links TRBV2 to TRBJ2-7, with D possibly being TRBD2 (5 bases). The CDR3 sequence is 13 residues long. In germline, CDR1 is SNHLY, CDR2 FYNNEI. V was shortened by 6 bases and J by 4 bases, with 13 bases between the two germline ends.